The 21 T cell receptor beta chains in this list originate from one sample, sequenced in a study of human T cells and chemical hapten exposure. Documented time point: healthy volunteer bleed at 6 weeks. Sequencing started from total RNA isolated from unfractionated whole blood. TCRdb analysed the RACE reads with MiXCR anew, one entry per CDR3 protein. This sample has 65,000 to 95,000 distinct CDR3 sequences, with around 9.4% found just once. Sequencing was done on a sample of whole blood. These receptors all come from a female donor in good health. Some clones in this sample may be carry-over from other donors' samples.

V and J are TRBV5-1 and TRBJ2-3; D unclear. The CDR3 is 13 residues long. Germline loops: CDR1 SGHRS, CDR2 YFSETQ. V dropped 2 bases and J dropped 4 bases, with 8 bases sitting between them. CDR3 sequence (DNA): TGCGCCAGCAGCTTTGGACCGTCAGATACGCAGTATTTT. Its translation is CASSFGPSDTQYF. The full variable domain, rest sourced from reference TRBV5-1 and TRBJ2-3, is KAGVTQTPRYLIKTRGQQVTLSCSPISGHRSVSWYQQTPGQGLQFLFEYFSETQRNKGNFPGRFSGRQFSNSRSEMNVSTLELGDSALYLCASSFGPSDTQYFGPGTRLTVL.

This clonotype was counted at least ten times. The gene calls are TRBV3-1 and TRBJ1-2, with a possible D match to TRBD1 (5 bases). The V and J ends lost 5 bases and 4 bases respectively, with 11 bases between them. The CDR3 consists of 13 residues. Germline CDR1 and CDR2: LGHDT and YNNKEL (reference sequence). The CDR3 region has the DNA TGTGCCAGCAGCACCCGACAGCCCTATGGCTACACCTTC. Translating gives CASSTRQPYGYTF.

This rearrangement joins TRBV7-6 to TRBJ2-6, with a weak D call TRBD1 (5 bases). This CDR3 has 18 amino acids. Trimming shortened V by 1 base and J by 0 bases, and 13 bases separated the two germline ends. The germline V gene encodes CDR1 SGHVS and CDR2 FNYEAQ. The CDR3 region has the DNA TGTGCCAGCAGCTTAGTTAGGGGTTCCTCCTCTGGGGCCAACGTCCTGACTTTC. Its protein is CASSLVRGSSSGANVLTF.

This clonotype was seen ten or more times. The J gene is TRBJ2-1, the V gene TRBV6-5, with D maybe TRBD2 (6 bases). Looked up from germline, CDR1 is MNHEY and CDR2 is SVGAGI. The CDR3 spans 16 residues. V was shortened by 5 bases and J by 4 bases, with 18 bases between the two germline ends. The CDR3 coding sequence is TGTGCCAGCAGTAGGGACTCATCTGGGAGATACAATGAGCAGTTCTTC. Translation gives CASSRDSSGRYNEQFF.

This clonotype was seen more than once but under ten times. The chain uses TRBV27 and TRBJ2-3, with 9 bases matching TRBD1. J lost 2 bases, V lost 1 base, and 1 base had no gene match. This CDR3 is 15 amino acids long. Per germline, CDR1 MNHEY and CDR2 SMNVEV (reference sequence). For the CDR3, the DNA is TGTGCCAGCAGTTTATGGGACAGGGTCACAGATACGCAGTATTTT. As protein: CASSLWDRVTDTQYF.

This clonotype was counted ten times or more. The J gene is TRBJ1-2, the V gene TRBV5-1, with D possibly matching TRBD1 (5 bases). In germline, CDR1 is SGHRS, CDR2 YFSETQ. V lost 4 bases and J 5 bases, leaving 9 bases between the germline ends. This CDR3 is 12 amino acids long. The CDR3 region is CASSVGLYGYTF. The CDR3, as DNA: TGCGCCAGCAGCGTGGGACTTTATGGCTACACCTTC.

This clonotype was counted at least ten times. The CDR3 DNA follows: TGCAGTGCTAAAGAGGGATCTTACTCTGGAAACACCATATATTTT. Protein sequence: CSAKEGSYSGNTIYF. V gene TRBV20-1 combines with J gene TRBJ1-3; D uncertain. The CDR3 totals 15 residues. V lost 4 bases and J 0 bases, leaving 13 bases between the germline ends. Germline CDR1 reads DFQATT; CDR2 reads SNEGSKA (reference sequence).

This chain links TRBV14 with TRBJ1-1; D gene unclear. With 3 bases removed from V and 0 bases from J, the gap between germline ends came to 5 bases. The germline V gene encodes CDR1 SGHDN and CDR2 FVKESK. CDR3 length equals 13 residues. The CDR3 coding sequence is TGTGCCAGCAGCCAGGCATTGAACACTGAAGCTTTCTTT. It encodes CASSQALNTEAFF.

This clonotype showed up just a few times. This CDR3 reads CASTYRGGGMNEQFF. CDR3 DNA sequence: TGTGCCAGCACCTATCGGGGCGGGGGGATGAATGAGCAGTTCTTC. This chain connects TRBV6-2 or TRBV6-3 to TRBJ2-1, with TRBD2 identical over 8 bases. With 7 bases clipped from V and 7 bases from J, the junction kept 12 bases outside the gene matches. The CDR3 contains 15 residues. Germline V gene sequence: CDR1 MNHEY, CDR2 SVGEGT.

This rearrangement joins TRBV10-3 to TRBJ2-3; no definite D call. The germline V gene has CDR1 ENHRY and CDR2 SYGVKD. The CDR3 runs 13 residues. Trimming shortened V by 2 bases and J by 2 bases, and 5 bases separated the two germline ends. This CDR3 reads CAISEPFTDTQYF. For the CDR3, the DNA is TGTGCCATCAGTGAGCCATTCACAGATACGCAGTATTTT.

CDR3 coding DNA: TGCAGCGTTGCTGCGGGTATGGGCACAGATACGCAGTATTTT. Its translation: CSVAAGMGTDTQYF. This rearrangement joins TRBV29-1 to TRBJ2-3; a weak D match, TRBD2 (5 bases). This CDR3 is built from 14 residues. The V end lost 4 bases, the J end lost 1 base, and 12 bases lay between the germline ends. Germline V gene sequence: CDR1 SQVTM, CDR2 ANQGSEA.

The V gene is TRBV7-8, the J gene TRBJ1-6, with D perhaps matching TRBD1 (5 bases). The germline V gene encodes CDR1 SGHVS and CDR2 FQNEAQ. With 5 bases removed from V and 5 bases from J, the gap between germline ends came to 16 bases. The CDR3 is made up of 16 amino acids. The DNA of the CDR3 is TGTGCCAGCAGCCTCCGCCAGGGCACACATAATTCACCCCTCCACTTT. It specifies CASSLRQGTHNSPLHF.

This clonotype turned up a few times. The gene calls are TRBV3-1 and TRBJ2-3; D ambiguous. Per germline, CDR1 LGHDT and CDR2 YNNKEL (reference sequence). Trimming took 3 bases from V and 4 from J, leaving 2 bases between them. CDR3 length equals 11 residues. CDR3 sequence reads: CASSQSDTQYF. CDR3 nucleotides: TGTGCCAGCAGCCAGTCAGATACGCAGTATTTT.

The chain employs TRBV28 and TRBJ2-3; D remains unclear. Trimming shortened V by 7 bases and J by 4 bases, and 6 bases separated the two germline ends. The CDR3 length is 11 residues. The V gene's germline CDR1 is MDHEN and CDR2 SYDVKM. The CDR3 nucleotides read TGTGCCAGCACCCTTGCAGATACGCAGTATTTT. It specifies CASTLADTQYF.

A note on this clonotype: A clone one base away is much larger, so this may be a read error. The chain uses TRBV20-1 and TRBJ1-5; D not certain. Germline V CDR1 and CDR2: DFQATT, SNEGSKA (reference sequence). CDR3 size: 14 residues. Deletions cut 1 base from V and 6 bases from J, with 13 bases between. CDR3 in DNA: TGCAGTGCTAGAGCCAATCTCATGAGTCAGCCCCAGCATTTT. Encoded protein: CSARANLMSQPQHF.

The chain carries TRBV24-1 and TRBJ1-4, with 8 bases lining up with TRBD1. Germline assignment: CDR1 KGHDR and CDR2 SFDVKD. CDR3 length equals 15 residues. The V segment lost 2 bases and the J segment 5 bases; nucleotides outside the gene matches: 3. Here the CDR3 DNA reads TGTGCCACCAGTGATTCCGGGACAGGAAATGAAAAACTGTTTTTT. Its protein product is CATSDSGTGNEKLFF.

This clonotype was counted only a few times. The chain couples TRBV2 to TRBJ2-3; D gene unclear. The CDR3 runs to 14 residues. CDR1 is SNHLY and CDR2 is FYNNEI in the germline V gene. Trimming removed 6 bases from V and 4 bases from J, with 14 bases in between. The CDR3, as DNA: TGTGCCAGCAGAACCACCTATGACTCAGATACGCAGTATTTT. Translated, it gives CASRTTYDSDTQYF.

This clonotype came up a few times. The junction departs from germline at one end; a sequencing error may be responsible. V is TRBV7-7 and J is TRBJ2-7, with 7 bases aligning to TRBD1. There are 13 residues in the CDR3. Germline CDR1 and CDR2: SSHAT and FNYEAQ (reference sequence). The CDR3 region has the DNA TGTGCTAGCAGCTCACTGACAGGGCGCGAGCAGTACTTC. Translating it yields CASSSLTGREQYF.

This clonotype occurred a few times. The V gene is TRBV3-1, the J gene TRBJ2-3, with D perhaps given as TRBD1 or TRBD2 (5 bases each). Looked up from germline, CDR1 is LGHDT and CDR2 is YNNKEL (reference sequence). The CDR3 totals 17 residues. V gave up 0 bases and J gave up 4 bases, with 17 bases separating them. The CDR3 DNA reads as TGTGCCAGCAGCCAAGATTTCCGGGACGGGTCTGCAGATACGCAGTATTTT. Its translation: CASSQDFRDGSADTQYF.

This clonotype was counted many times. This chain joins TRBV6-6 and TRBJ2-7; no firm D call. Germline loops: CDR1 MNHNY, CDR2 SVGAGI (reference sequence). The CDR3 contains 13 residues. The V and J ends lost 2 bases and 2 bases respectively, with 7 bases between them. The DNA for the CDR3 is TGTGCCAGCAGTTACGGGAATACCTACGAGCAGTACTTC. Residues: CASSYGNTYEQYF.

This clonotype was seen repeatedly, ten times or more. The rearrangement joins TRBV5-1 to TRBJ2-4, with D perhaps matching TRBD1 (5 bases). Looked up from germline, CDR1 is SGHRS and CDR2 is YFSETQ. Trimming removed 0 bases from V and 1 base from J, with 14 bases in between. CDR3 size: 17 residues. CDR3 in amino acids: CASSLATGNTAKNIQYF. The CDR3 DNA follows: TGCGCCAGCAGCTTGGCTACAGGAAACACGGCCAAAAACATTCAGTACTTC.